The source of this T cell receptor beta chain is a study of early T cells in non-severe SARS-CoV-2 infection. Study summary: The chains were unpaired, and the sequenced material was bulk RNA from unsorted whole blood.

From the 5' RACE reads, TCRdb called clonotypes with MiXCR, one entry per CDR3 protein. This table holds 85,000 to 100,000 distinct CDR3 sequences, 11% found once. Germline-derived CDR1 and CDR2 are MNHNS and SASEGT. V lost 6 bases, J lost 4 bases, and 17 bases lay in between. The CDR3 covers 15 residues. This clonotype has a count of ten or more. The clonotype originates from an adult who was a healthcare worker with PCR-confirmed SARS-CoV-2 infection or an uninfected control (not recorded which). Sequenced: whole blood. The chain links TRBV6-1 to TRBJ2-3; D is perhaps TRBD1 (5 bases). CDR3 amino acids: CASRGSPVGPDTQYF. CDR3 nucleotides: TGTGCCAGCAGGGGGTCGCCGGTGGGGCCAGATACGCAGTATTTT.